This T cell receptor beta chain was recorded in a study of response to subunit inactivated influenza vaccine. MiXCR, run by TCRdb on the RT-PCR reads, gives a single entry per CDR3 protein. The top ten hold roughly 13% of the sample, which has 500,000 to 600,000 distinct CDR3 sequences, 13% seen once. This clonotype was seen more than once but under ten times. The CDR3 runs to 14 residues. V was trimmed by 4 bases and J by 4 bases, leaving 13 bases between them. The germline CDR1 and CDR2 sequences are SQVTM and ANQGSEA. The material sequenced was PBMCs from blood, taken 45 days after vaccination. This TCR derives from a man aged 50-59 years who received an inactivated influenza vaccine. This chain links TRBV29-1 with TRBJ2-2, with D perhaps TRBD1 or TRBD2 (6 bases each). The DNA of the CDR3 is TGCAGCGTTGTTGGGGGGCGTGGCACCGGGGAGCTGTTTTTT. Translation gives CSVVGGRGTGELFF.